Each of the 25 T cell receptor beta chains below was sequenced from the same sample in a study of T cell repertoires in cytomegalovirus infection. These receptors' targets are unknown. TCRdb fed the reads into MiXCR, producing one record per CDR3 protein. The sample records around 800,000 distinct CDR3 sequences, 30% to 35% being singletons. The source was cultured CD8+ T cells from PBMCs, collected from culture after CMV antigen stimulation. All receptors come from a human donor in good health (CMV status not recorded). Some clones in this sample may be carry-over from other donors' samples.

The chain uses TRBV7-9 and TRBJ1-2, with 7 bases lining up with TRBD1. V lost 9 bases, J lost 3 bases, and 7 bases stayed unmatched. The CDR3 totals 13 residues. Germline V gene data show CDR1 as SEHNR and CDR2 as FQNEAQ (reference sequence). CDR3 amino acids: CASTAGGDYGYTF. CDR3 bases: TGTGCCAGTACCGCAGGGGGGGACTATGGCTACACCTTC.

The chain employs TRBV10-3 and TRBJ1-2; D is uncertain. V was clipped by 1 base and J by 0 bases, with 9 bases between them. This CDR3 spans 15 amino acids. The V gene's germline CDR1 is ENHRY and CDR2 SYGVKD. The CDR3 sequence is CAISEWKGANYGYTF. The CDR3 DNA sequence: TGTGCCATCAGTGAGTGGAAGGGAGCTAACTATGGCTACACCTTC.

The chain couples TRBV27 to TRBJ1-2; D gene ambiguous. The germline V and J ends were trimmed by 0 bases and 7 bases, with 9 bases remaining between them. CDR3 length: 13 residues. In germline, CDR1 is MNHEY, CDR2 SMNVEV (reference sequence). The CDR3 reads CASSLSVFTGYTF. The CDR3 bases are TGTGCCAGCAGTTTATCGGTCTTTACTGGCTACACCTTC.

CDR3 DNA sequence: TGTGCCAGCAGTGTCCGCGTTAACACTGAAGCTTTCTTT. Amino acid sequence: CASSVRVNTEAFF. V usage is TRBV25-1 and J usage is TRBJ1-1; no clear D. The CDR3 has 13 amino acids. The V gene's germline CDR1 is MGHDK and CDR2 SYGVNS. The germline V and J ends were trimmed by 4 bases and 2 bases, with 8 bases remaining between them.

The J gene is TRBJ1-1, the V gene TRBV5-4, with 7 bases identical to TRBD1. This CDR3 has 14 amino acids. Germline V gene lookup returns CDR1 SGHNT and CDR2 YYREEE (reference sequence). Germline trimming cut 4 bases from V and 7 bases from J; bases unmatched to any gene: 10. CDR3 nucleotide sequence: TGTGCCAGCAGCGGAGACAGGGTAATGGTTGAAGCTTTCTTT. As protein: CASSGDRVMVEAFF.

This chain uses TRBV29-1 with TRBJ2-1; D assignment may be TRBD1 or TRBD2 (5 bases each). This CDR3 has 15 amino acids. Germline assignment: CDR1 SQVTM and CDR2 ANQGSEA. The germline V and J ends were trimmed by 4 bases and 1 base, with 14 bases remaining between them. The DNA for the CDR3 is TGCAGCGTTGGAGGGAAGGGGTTATCCTACAATGAGCAGTTCTTC. This sequence encodes CSVGGKGLSYNEQFF.

A few counts support this clonotype. This chain links TRBV5-6 with TRBJ2-5; perhaps TRBD2 as D (5 bases). Germline CDR1 SGHDT, CDR2 YYEEEE. This CDR3 contains 14 residues. V lost 0 bases and J 1 base, leaving 7 bases between the germline ends. This CDR3 reads CASSLEDFQETQYF. DNA of the CDR3: TGTGCCAGCAGCTTGGAGGACTTCCAAGAGACCCAGTACTTC. The full variable domain, its missing parts supplied by reference TRBV5-6 and TRBJ2-5, is DAGVTQSPTHLIKTRGQQVTLRCSPKSGHDTVSWYQQALGQGPQFIFQYYEEEERQRGNFPDRFSGHQFPNYSSELNVNALLLGDSALYLCASSLEDFQETQYFGPGTRLLVL.

This rearrangement joins TRBV4-1 to TRBJ1-2, with unresolved D. CDR3 length: 16 residues. Germline CDR1 reads MGHRA; CDR2 reads YSYEKL. Trimming stripped 0 bases from V and 8 bases from J, with 19 bases between. The CDR3 is CASSQENRAFYTGYTF. The CDR3 nucleotides are TGCGCCAGCAGCCAAGAGAACAGAGCATTTTACACGGGCTACACCTTC.

The chain couples TRBV13 to TRBJ2-3, with D perhaps TRBD1 (6 bases). Germline V lookup: CDR1 PRHDT, CDR2 FYEKMQ (reference sequence). The V and J ends lost 6 bases and 4 bases respectively, with 17 bases between them. CDR3 length: 15 residues. CDR3: CASRTGTTTPDTQYF. The CDR3, as DNA: TGTGCCAGCAGAACCGGGACAACCACCCCAGATACGCAGTATTTT.

This clonotype has just one count. At one boundary the junction diverges from the germline segment, which might be a read error. The chain has TRBV27 and TRBJ1-6; D ambiguous. CDR1 MNHEY and CDR2 SMNVEV come from the germline V gene (reference sequence). The CDR3 is 14 residues long. Here the CDR3 DNA reads TGTGCCAGCAGTTTCGGACCAACATATTCAACCCTCCACTTT. Translated, it gives CASSFGPTYSTLHF.

With respect to this clonotype: A read error may be the cause here, since a much bigger clone is one base away. The V gene is TRBV7-2, the J gene TRBJ1-5; 8 positions match TRBD1. This CDR3 comprises 13 residues. CDR1 and CDR2 (germline): SGHTA, FQGNSA. CDR3 in amino acids: CANSGQGDQPQHF. CDR3 sequence (DNA): TGTGCCAACAGCGGACAGGGTGATCAGCCCCAGCATTTT. Combining the CDR3 with reference TRBV7-2 and TRBJ1-5 gives the whole variable domain GAGVSQSPSNKVTEKGKDVELRCDPISGHTALYWYRQSLGQGLEFLIYFQGNSAPDKSGLPSDRFSAERTGGSVSTLTIQRTQQEDSAVYLCANSGQGDQPQHFGDGTRLSIL.

The chain carries TRBV6-5 and TRBJ2-3; 11 nucleotides match TRBD1. With 0 bases clipped from V and 6 bases from J, the junction kept 5 bases outside the gene matches. The CDR3 contains 16 residues. Germline assignment: CDR1 MNHEY and CDR2 SVGAGI. As DNA, the CDR3 is TGTGCCAGCAGTTACTCGGACAGGGGGCGATGGGATACGCAGTATTTT. Residues: CASSYSDRGRWDTQYF.

This chain connects TRBV28 to TRBJ2-2; 9 nucleotides agree with TRBD1. The germline CDR1 and CDR2 sequences are MDHEN and SYDVKM. This CDR3 comprises 16 residues. After removal of 6 bases from V and 7 bases from J, the junction contained 12 bases not matched to a gene. The CDR3 bases are TGTGCCAGCAGCCCGCCCGGGACAGGGATAGGCGGGGAGCTGTTTTTT. Translated: CASSPPGTGIGGELFF. The complete variable domain, with remaining parts taken from reference TRBV28 and TRBJ2-2, reads DVKVTQSSRYLVKRTGEKVFLECVQDMDHENMFWYRQDPGLGLRLIYFSYDVKMKEKGDIPEGYSVSREKKERFSLILESASTNQTSMYLCASSPPGTGIGGELFFGEGSRLTVL.

The V gene is TRBV29-1, the J gene TRBJ2-2; D might be TRBD1 (5 bases). CDR3 length equals 16 residues. Germline V lookup: CDR1 SQVTM, CDR2 ANQGSEA. The V end was cut by 0 bases, the J end by 4 bases, with 15 bases between. Here the CDR3 DNA reads TGCAGCGTTGAAGATTTTGCAGGGTTCGGCACCGGGGAGCTGTTTTTT. It translates to CSVEDFAGFGTGELFF.

This clonotype was picked up a small number of times. The rearrangement joins TRBV7-9 to TRBJ1-1; 7 bases line up with TRBD1. The CDR3 is made up of 17 amino acids. The V and J ends lost 0 bases and 0 bases, in that order; junction bases with no gene match: 7. Germline CDR1 reads SEHNR; CDR2 reads FQNEAQ (reference sequence). The DNA of the CDR3 is TGTGCCAGCAGCTTAGCCTACACGGGACAGTTGAACACTGAAGCTTTCTTT. Encoded protein: CASSLAYTGQLNTEAFF.

This clonotype came up a few times. This chain connects TRBV4-1 to TRBJ2-2; TRBD2 aligns across 7 bases. The CDR3 is 15 residues long. CDR1 is MGHRA, CDR2 YSYEKL, per germline. Trimming at V came to 4 bases and at J to 5 bases, leaving 7 bases not matched to a gene. Written as DNA, the CDR3 is TGCGCCAGCAGCCGCCAGGCGGGGGATACCGGGGAGCTGTTTTTT. It encodes CASSRQAGDTGELFF.

This chain links TRBV7-9 with TRBJ1-2, with D hard to call. V was pared by 6 bases and J by 2 bases, with 13 bases between. The CDR3 is 14 amino acids. Germline V gene sequence: CDR1 SEHNR, CDR2 FQNEAQ (reference sequence). In DNA form, the CDR3 reads TGTGCCAGCAGTCCAACGTCAAAAAACTATGGCTACACCTTC. It specifies CASSPTSKNYGYTF. Together with reference TRBV7-9 and TRBJ1-2, the CDR3 gives the full variable domain: DTGVSQNPRHKITKRGQNVTFRCDPISEHNRLYWYRQTLGQGPEFLTYFQNEAQLEKSRLLSDRFSAERPKGSFSTLEIQRTEQGDSAMYLCASSPTSKNYGYTFGSGTRLTVV.

A word on this clonotype: A read error may be the cause here, since a much bigger clone is one base away. This chain uses TRBV6-6 with TRBJ2-7, with a possible D match to TRBD1 (5 bases). The CDR3 sequence is 13 residues long. From germline, CDR1 is MNHNY and CDR2 SVGAGI (reference sequence). Trimming cost V 2 bases and J 5 bases, with 10 bases left between them. Here the CDR3 DNA reads TGTGCCAGCAGTTACAGGGGATTCAACGAGCAGTACTTC. It is translated as CASSYRGFNEQYF.

V usage is TRBV9 and J usage is TRBJ2-1; D might be TRBD1 (5 bases). V lost 4 bases and J lost 7, with 18 bases in between. The V gene's germline CDR1 is SGDLS and CDR2 YYNGEE. This CDR3 is built from 15 residues. CDR3 sequence: CASSSTGPRRNEQFF. DNA of the CDR3: TGTGCCAGCAGCTCTACAGGACCCCGGCGGAATGAGCAGTTCTTC.

The chain uses TRBV6-5 and TRBJ1-1, with D possibly being TRBD1 (5 bases). Trimming removed 10 bases at V and 5 bases at J, with 14 bases between. The CDR3 runs to 12 residues. Germline values: CDR1 MNHEY, CDR2 SVGAGI. The CDR3 region has the DNA TGTGCCACCAAATCGGGGGGGACTGAAGCTTTCTTT. This gives the protein CATKSGGTEAFF.

Ten or more counts support this clonotype. This chain links TRBV7-2 with TRBJ1-5; 8 nucleotides agree with TRBD1. Germline V gene lookup returns CDR1 SGHTA and CDR2 FQGNSA. Trimming took 4 bases from V and 0 from J; bases not matched to a gene: 2. The CDR3 is 15 residues long. The DNA for the CDR3 is TGTGCCAGCAGCTGGACAGGGTATAGCAATCAGCCCCAGCATTTT. Translated: CASSWTGYSNQPQHF.

V gene TRBV29-1 combines with J gene TRBJ1-3; D remains ambiguous. The V and J ends lost 2 bases and 0 bases respectively, with 8 bases between them. CDR1 SQVTM and CDR2 ANQGSEA come from the germline V gene. The CDR3 totals 14 residues. CDR3 bases: TGCAGCGTTGAATCCCACAGCTCTGGAAACACCATATATTTT. This sequence encodes CSVESHSSGNTIYF.

The chain joins TRBV7-6 to TRBJ2-2; TRBD1 matches at 7 bases. Per the germline V gene, CDR1 is SGHVS and CDR2 is FNYEAQ. V trimming: 6 bases; J trimming: 6 bases; junction bases outside the gene matches: 13. CDR3 length: 16 residues. The CDR3 region has the DNA TGTGCCAGCAGTCCCATCACCTCGGGACAGCCCGGGGAGCTGTTTTTT. It translates to CASSPITSGQPGELFF.

The sample holds a few counts of this clonotype. The chain combines TRBV27 with TRBJ1-6; D gene ambiguous. CDR3 length: 13 amino acids. Germline V gene sequence: CDR1 MNHEY, CDR2 SMNVEV (reference sequence). V was cut by 8 bases and J by 11 bases, with 16 bases left in between. This chain's CDR3 is CASGPPPWAPLHF. The CDR3 DNA reads as TGTGCCAGCGGACCCCCTCCATGGGCACCCCTCCACTTT.

This clonotype has more than one count but fewer than ten. The chain employs TRBV7-2 and TRBJ2-7; the match to TRBD2 covers 10 bases. The V and J ends lost 2 bases and 4 bases, in that order; junction bases with no gene match: 5. CDR1 is SGHTA and CDR2 is FQGNSA in the germline V gene. The CDR3 sequence is 15 residues long. In nucleotides, the CDR3 is TGTGCCAGCAGCTTAATAGCGGGGGGCGGTTACGAGCAGTACGTC. Amino acids: CASSLIAGGGYEQYV.